This TCR beta chain came from a study of blood T cell repertoires in COVID-19 (TCRdb year 2020). With respect to the entire study: Collaborator samples came from the United States, Italy and Spain and covered acute and convalescent phases of COVID-19. The material from the prospective study consisted of cDNA or gDNA derived from T cells, B-cell-depleted T cells, or PBMCs. The dataset comprised deeply sampled blood TCRbeta repertoires from subjects exposed to, actively infected with, or recovered from COVID-19. HLA class I and class II types, where available, came from metadata supplied by the sample provider rather than from assay-based typing. Samples were obtained from the ongoing ImmuneRACE study (first 160 participants) and from some 1,200 subjects provided by 6 global collaborators. The repertoires were released in a freely available public database intended as a resource for research on the immune response to SARS-CoV-2. Nearly every sample came with metadata listing a de-identified subject ID, COVID-19 status, age in years and sex.

Participants in the prospective study were enrolled through a virtual design, were aged roughly 18 to 90 years, and lived in fewer than 30 United States geographic areas. Cohort assignment in the prospective study relied on participant-reported clinical history from a screening survey and a study questionnaire. ImmuneRACE Cohort 3 recovered participants were defined by two consecutive negative NP/OP PCR tests, healthcare professional clearance, or symptom resolution. In the prospective study, whole blood, serum and a nasopharyngeal or oropharyngeal swab were collected from each participant by mobile phlebotomists. Participants in the prospective study had the option to provide additional blood draws and questionnaires over an approximately 2-month period. Prospective study blood samples were shipped either frozen or at room temperature before DNA extraction. The full study reports these points: The quantity of clinical and demographic metadata differed by source and by participant and was supplied without curation.

TCRbeta CDR3 regions were amplified from genomic DNA by means of the immunoSEQ Assay, a bias-controlled multiplex PCR. Under the source paper's analysis protocol: Nucleated cell counts per sample were estimated from amplification of reference gene primers within the assay. To quantify the absolute abundance of each unique TCRbeta CDR3 rearrangement, sequence reads were collapsed and filtered. For each sample, productive Simpson clonality was calculated by taking the square root of Simpson's diversity index across productive rearrangements. Imported from immuneACCESS, the table was reduced by TCRdb to in-frame sequences with V and J called. These copies leave out some clones; in studies compared against another copy, an unresolved V gene accounts for under half, and the cause of the remainder is not known. V, J and clone size were drawn from that table, and D and trimming were deduced from the DNA. Counted in this sample were some 530,000 clones; roughly nine tenths of them appeared once. Roughly 8.5% of the sample comes from the top ten.

Of note for this clone: The antigen this receptor binds is unknown. Per-nucleotide qualities are absent, and no much larger clonotype sits a single base away.

Germline trimming: 4 bases from V, 10 bases from J; junction bases outside gene matches: 5. The CDR3 runs 13 residues from the cysteine to the phenylalanine. The kept DNA is CDR3 alone, 39 bases in frame from the first base. Reading the germline V gene gives CDR1 SGHDT and CDR2 YYEEEE. The rearrangement joined TRBV5-6 to TRBJ1-4; 9 bases in the middle match TRBD1. The sequence derives from a woman in her sixties who had recovered from COVID-19. What was sequenced was PBMCs or T cells enriched from blood (not recorded which). The nucleotides read TGTGCCAGCAGCACACGACAGGGGGGAAAACTGTTTTTT. Translated, this is CASSTRQGGKLFF.